These 7 T cell receptor beta chains share one sample of origin, sequenced in a study of monozygotic twins with inflammatory bowel disease. TCRdb reprocessed the 5' RACE reads and keeps a single row for each CDR3 protein, giving no DNA. Here the sample table reports around 200,000 distinct CDR3 sequences. The source material was blood. The receptors were sampled from a human donor with ulcerative colitis or Crohn's disease, or a healthy co-twin of an affected twin (not recorded which).

CDR3 region: CASSLDTGGFTDTQYF. The rearrangement uses TRBV5-1 and TRBJ2-3; the TCRdb D gene call, TRBD1, has no DNA to confirm it. There are 16 residues in the CDR3. CDR1 is SGHRS and CDR2 is YFSETQ in the germline V gene.

V is TRBV29-1 and J is TRBJ2-1; with no DNA, the TCRdb D assignment of TRBD2 cannot be verified. The CDR3 is 14 amino acids. Germline V gene sequence: CDR1 SQVTM, CDR2 ANQGSEA. CDR3 loop: CSTSGLAGTNEQFF.

The chain uses TRBV12-3 or TRBV12-4 and TRBJ1-6. The CDR3 loop spans 16 amino acids. The chain's CDR3 is CASRRTGSSYNSPLHF.

The chain combines TRBV3-1 with TRBJ2-7; TCRdb gives TRBD2 as the D gene, but with no DNA this cannot be confirmed. Germline CDR1 and CDR2: LGHDT and YNNKEL (reference sequence). This CDR3 contains 14 residues. The CDR3 loop reads CASSLNLPSYEQYF.

The rearrangement links TRBV10-3 to TRBJ1-1; TCRdb selects TRBD1, and the lack of DNA leaves this call unchecked. Germline lookup yields CDR1 ENHRY and CDR2 SYGVKD. The CDR3 totals 17 residues. The CDR3 sequence is CAISRDRGNLMNTEAFF.

This chain's CDR3 is CASSLGEIYNEQFF. This chain connects TRBV12-3 or TRBV12-4 to TRBJ2-1. The CDR3 spans 14 residues.

V and J are TRBV7-9 and TRBJ2-5; there is no DNA to check the TCRdb D call of TRBD1. CDR1 and CDR2 (germline): SEHNR, FQNEAQ (reference sequence). The CDR3 covers 15 residues. CDR3: CASSFRQGALETQYF. Combining the CDR3 with reference TRBV7-9 and TRBJ2-5 gives the whole variable domain DTGVSQNPRHKITKRGQNVTFRCDPISEHNRLYWYRQTLGQGPEFLTYFQNEAQLEKSRLLSDRFSAERPKGSFSTLEIQRTEQGDSAMYLCASSFRQGALETQYFGPGTRLLVL.